Listed here is a single T cell receptor (beta chain). Antigen specificity is unknown. This record belongs to a study of T-cell reconstitution after alpha-beta-depleted transplantation in children. V gave up 5 bases and J gave up 6 bases, with 16 bases separating them. The CDR3 has 14 residues. The V gene's germline CDR1 is DFQATT and CDR2 SNEGSKA (reference sequence). Study-wide points: Several hundred graft clones that had expanded were reportedly the source of alpha-beta T cells about two months after transplant.

It was with unique molecular identifiers that the TCRbeta library was prepared. Each CDR3 protein gets one entry after TCRdb re-called the PCR reads with MiXCR. The data hold under 250,000 distinct CDR3 sequences, with approximately 17% observed a single time. The gene calls are TRBV20-1 and TRBJ2-2, with D possibly being TRBD1 (6 bases). Sequences were derived from PBMCs, mostly from graft donor cells, sampled 360 days after TCRalphabeta/CD19-depleted stem cell transplant. The TCR comes from a male patient aged 2 to 9 who had a stem cell transplant for acute lymphoblastic leukemia, so the T cells may come from the graft donor. Here the CDR3 DNA reads TGCAGTGCTCTCGACGGGACACGGGCCGGGGAGCTGTTTTTT. Translating it yields CSALDGTRAGELFF.